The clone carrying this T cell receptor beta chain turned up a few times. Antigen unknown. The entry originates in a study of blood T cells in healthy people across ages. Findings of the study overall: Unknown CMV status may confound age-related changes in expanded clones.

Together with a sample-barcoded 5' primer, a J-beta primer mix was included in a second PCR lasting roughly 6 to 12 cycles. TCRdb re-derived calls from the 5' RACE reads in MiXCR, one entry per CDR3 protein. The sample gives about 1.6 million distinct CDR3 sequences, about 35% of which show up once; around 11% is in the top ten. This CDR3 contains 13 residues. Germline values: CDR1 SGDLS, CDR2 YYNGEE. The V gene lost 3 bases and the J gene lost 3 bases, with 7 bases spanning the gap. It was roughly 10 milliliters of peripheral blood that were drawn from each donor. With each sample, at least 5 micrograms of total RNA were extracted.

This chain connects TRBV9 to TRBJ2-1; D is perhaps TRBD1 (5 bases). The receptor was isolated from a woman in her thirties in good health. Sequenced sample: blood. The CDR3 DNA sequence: TGTGCCAGCAGCGCCGGACACTACAATGAGCAGTTCTTC. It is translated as CASSAGHYNEQFF.